The source of this TCR beta chain is a study of identical twins. This clonotype was seen at least ten times. Its target is not known. Healthy Caucasian individuals made up all the donors. Findings and limits, study-wide: Weaker excess sharing between twins was seen in beta out-of-frame sequences.

Trimming cost V 7 bases and J 6 bases; bases outside gene matches: 8. This CDR3 is built from 14 residues. Per germline, CDR1 SQVTM and CDR2 ANQGSEA. Using its own MiXCR run on the 5' RACE reads, TCRdb lists one record per CDR3 protein. Of 300,000 to 400,000 distinct CDR3 sequences in the sample, 9% are singletons; the top ten hold 8% to 9.5%. The sample taken for sequencing was naive T cells sorted from blood. This chain connects TRBV29-1 to TRBJ2-2, with TRBD1 matching over 10 bases. This TCR came from a woman in her fifties or sixties in good health. The DNA for the CDR3 is TGCAGCGCCCGGGACAGGGGATTGGCCGGGGAGCTGTTTTTT. Encoded protein: CSARDRGLAGELFF.